Below, 30 T cell receptor beta chains from the same sample are listed, as sequenced in a study of blood T cell repertoires in COVID-19. This table comes from immunoSEQ multiplex PCR, and its TCRdb copy is limited to in-frame clones, with some not included. The sample shows approximately 110,000 clones, 69% of them seen only once. Input material: peripheral blood. The receptors were sampled from an elderly man with acute or convalescent COVID-19.

The J gene is TRBJ2-7, the V gene TRBV19; 11 bases match TRBD2. Germline loops: CDR1 LNHDA, CDR2 SQIVND (reference sequence). The junction had 5 bases not matched to a gene; V was cut back by 4 bases and J by 3 bases. CDR3 length: 15 amino acids. The CDR3 DNA reads TGTGCCAGTAGTACCGGGACTAGCGGACTCTACGAGCAGTACTTC. Translation: CASSTGTSGLYEQYF.

This chain connects TRBV2 to TRBJ2-7, with TRBD1 matching 10 bases. In germline, CDR1 is SNHLY, CDR2 FYNNEI. V lost 5 bases, J lost 5 bases, and 6 bases stayed unmatched. The CDR3 consists of 14 residues. CDR3 coding DNA: TGTGCCAGCAGTCTCGGGACAGGGGTTCACGAGCAGTACTTC. Its translation: CASSLGTGVHEQYF.

This chain joins TRBV7-2 and TRBJ2-3; D perhaps matches TRBD2 (5 bases). V gave up 5 bases and J gave up 6 bases, with 15 bases separating them. The CDR3 length is 14 residues. From germline, CDR1 is SGHTA and CDR2 FQGNSA. CDR3 region: CASSPYREKDTQYF. As DNA, the CDR3 is TGTGCCAGCAGCCCTTACCGGGAAAAGGATACGCAGTATTTT. Looking up the rest from reference TRBV7-2 and TRBJ2-3 gives the full variable domain: GAGVSQSPSNKVTEKGKDVELRCDPISGHTALYWYRQSLGQGLEFLIYFQGNSAPDKSGLPSDRFSAERTGGSVSTLTIQRTQQEDSAVYLCASSPYREKDTQYFGPGTRLTVL.

This clone has only one observation. Other DNA sequences from this sample encode an identical CDR3 as well. The genes are TRBV7-2 and TRBJ1-3; 7 nucleotides align to TRBD1. CDR1 is SGHTA, CDR2 FQGNSA, per germline. This CDR3 has 14 amino acids. Unmatched junction bases numbered 0, after V lost 4 bases and J lost 0 bases. The CDR3 coding sequence is TGTGCCAGCAGCTCAGGGGGCTCTGGAAACACCATATATTTT. Its protein is CASSSGGSGNTIYF.

In DNA form, the CDR3 reads TGTGCCAGCAGCTCCACCCTGGCGGGAGGGCACAATGAGCAGTTCTTC. Protein product: CASSSTLAGGHNEQFF. This sequence joins TRBV7-2 and TRBJ2-1; 9 bases line up with TRBD2. V lost 4 bases to trimming and J lost 5 bases; unmatched junction nucleotides: 9. Germline CDR1 and CDR2: SGHTA and FQGNSA. The CDR3 has 16 residues.

This rearrangement joins TRBV19 to TRBJ1-5, with D possibly TRBD1 on 6 matching bases. The V gene's germline CDR1 is LNHDA and CDR2 SQIVND (reference sequence). This CDR3 contains 15 residues. V gave up 6 bases and J gave up 3 bases, with 15 bases separating them. CDR3: CASRVNRVSNQPQHF. The DNA of the CDR3 is TGTGCCAGTAGAGTGAACAGGGTTTCCAATCAGCCCCAGCATTTT.

A few counts support this clone. Different DNA sequences within this sample yield the same CDR3. V gene TRBV6-5 combines with J gene TRBJ2-7; 11 positions agree with TRBD2. This CDR3 region has 14 residues. Germline V gene lookup returns CDR1 MNHEY and CDR2 SVGAGI. The V segment lost 4 bases and the J segment 4 bases; nucleotides outside the gene matches: 3. The CDR3 protein is CASSSGTSGYEQYF. Here the CDR3 DNA reads TGTGCCAGCAGTTCCGGGACTAGCGGATACGAGCAGTACTTC.

This clone has just one count. The chain recombines TRBV28 with TRBJ1-1; perhaps TRBD1 as D (5 bases). CDR3 length equals 12 residues. V was cut by 6 bases and J by 7 bases, with 12 bases left in between. CDR1 and CDR2 from the germline V gene are MDHEN and SYDVKM. The chain's CDR3 is CASSPPGVEAFF. Written as DNA, the CDR3 is TGTGCCAGCAGCCCCCCGGGGGTTGAAGCTTTCTTT.

This clone came up a few times. The chain employs TRBV14 and TRBJ2-7; 10 nucleotides agree with TRBD1. Germline V gene sequence: CDR1 SGHDN, CDR2 FVKESK. The CDR3 length is 16 residues. J gave up 1 base and V 1 base, and 4 bases lay outside the gene matches. CDR3 DNA sequence: TGTGCCAGCAGCCAAGGAAGACAGGGGGCTTCCTACGAGCAGTACTTC. It translates to CASSQGRQGASYEQYF.

V gene TRBV5-6 combines with J gene TRBJ2-2; unclear D gene. Germline V gene lookup returns CDR1 SGHDT and CDR2 YYEEEE. Trimming stripped 0 bases from V and 5 bases from J, with 8 bases between. This CDR3 comprises 14 residues. The DNA of the CDR3 is TGTGCCAGCAGCTTGGGGGCTCGAACCGGGGAGCTGTTTTTT. Protein sequence: CASSLGARTGELFF.

This clone was observed a single time. DNA of the CDR3: TGTGCCAGCAGCGTAACTAGCGGGAGGACTAATGAGCAGTTCTTC. Translation gives CASSVTSGRTNEQFF. The chain combines TRBV9 with TRBJ2-1, with 12 bases identical to TRBD2. J was trimmed by 7 bases and V by 1 base; bases with no gene match: 3. The CDR3 consists of 15 residues. CDR1 is SGDLS, CDR2 YYNGEE, per germline.

This clone has more than one count but fewer than ten. This chain links TRBV6-2 or TRBV6-3 with TRBJ2-3; 7 bases fit TRBD2. Germline CDR1 is MNHEY and CDR2 is SVGEGT. J gave up 5 bases and V 4 bases, and 3 bases lay outside the gene matches. The CDR3 consists of 13 residues. The CDR3 DNA is TGTGCCAGCAGTTCGTTAGCGGGAGATACGCAGTATTTT. Residues: CASSSLAGDTQYF.

The chain employs TRBV11-2 and TRBJ2-1; TRBD2 agrees at 10 bases. The CDR3 contains 15 residues. CDR1 SGHAT and CDR2 FQNNGV come from the germline V gene. The J segment lost 9 bases and the V segment lost 8 bases, leaving 13 bases of the junction unmatched. CDR3 bases: TGTGCCAGCTCCCAGGTGGCTAGCGGGAGTCCTGAGCAGTTCTTC. Translated: CASSQVASGSPEQFF.

This clone was seen a few times. The chain links TRBV30 to TRBJ2-5; D may be TRBD1 (6 bases). Germline V gene data show CDR1 as GTSNPN and CDR2 as SVGIG (reference sequence). The CDR3 runs to 12 residues. Trimming took off 0 bases at V and 5 bases at J, with 7 bases between the two ends. CDR3 sequence reads: CAWSVTGETQYF. In DNA form, the CDR3 reads TGTGCCTGGAGTGTAACAGGGGAGACCCAGTACTTC.

The gene calls are TRBV6-2 or TRBV6-3 and TRBJ2-4, with no clear D. Per germline, CDR1 MNHEY and CDR2 SVGEGT. This CDR3 is built from 16 residues. V was trimmed by 2 bases and J by 2 bases, leaving 13 bases between them. CDR3 coding DNA: TGTGCCAGCAGTTACGGGCAGCCGTGGACCAAAAACATTCAGTACTTC. This gives the protein CASSYGQPWTKNIQYF.

This chain links TRBV7-2 with TRBJ2-7; 7 bases fit TRBD1. The length of the CDR3 is 13 residues. CDR1 is SGHTA, CDR2 FQGNSA, per germline. V shed 2 bases and J 7 bases; nucleotides not matched to a gene: 5. CDR3 protein: CASSLLLQGEQYF. The CDR3 region has the DNA TGTGCCAGCAGCTTATTGCTACAGGGGGAGCAGTACTTC.

The gene calls are TRBV30 and TRBJ2-2, with D possibly matching TRBD2 (6 bases). Trimming removed 3 bases from V and 3 bases from J, with 14 bases in between. This CDR3 region has 15 residues. Looked up from germline, CDR1 is GTSNPN and CDR2 is SVGIG (reference sequence). CDR3 bases: TGTGCCTGGAGGATGGTGACTAGGGACACCGGGGAGCTGTTTTTT. This encodes CAWRMVTRDTGELFF.

In its sample, this clone was seen once. This chain links TRBV4-2 with TRBJ2-4; D not resolved. The CDR3 loop spans 14 amino acids. V was cut by 1 base and J by 5 bases, with 9 bases left in between. Germline V CDR1 and CDR2: LGHNA, YNFKEQ. CDR3 DNA sequence: TGTGCCAGCAGCCAAGCAAGCCCCCAAAACATTCAGTACTTC. It is translated as CASSQASPQNIQYF.

The chain uses TRBV6-5 and TRBJ1-3; no firm D call. V lost 6 bases, J lost 3 bases, and 15 bases lay in between. CDR3 size: 15 residues. Germline lookup yields CDR1 MNHEY and CDR2 SVGAGI. The CDR3: CASSPDGGFGNTIYF. CDR3 coding DNA: TGTGCCAGCAGCCCCGACGGAGGATTTGGAAACACCATATATTTT.

There are a few counts of this clone. CDR3 in amino acids: CASRPDTGGNSPLHF. The CDR3 region has the DNA TGTGCCAGCAGACCAGATACAGGCGGAAATTCACCCCTCCACTTT. The genes are TRBV28 and TRBJ1-6; weak D call: TRBD1 (5 bases). This CDR3 has 15 residues. V was shortened by 6 bases and J by 7 bases, with 16 bases between the two germline ends. Per the germline V gene, CDR1 is MDHEN and CDR2 is SYDVKM.

Of note for this clone: This CDR3 is missing its conserved last phenylalanine or tryptophan, likely due to a read error. The DNA is left out, because the CDR3 cannot be placed on it with certainty; the CDR3 is given as TCRdb lists it. The V and J genes are TRBV9 and TRBJ2-7; the tabulated D call, TRBD2, remains unverified against the DNA. Germline CDR1 reads SGDLS; CDR2 reads YYNGEE. The CDR3 region is 10 residues in length, termini included. The CDR3 loop reads CASSVGITTP.

J is TRBJ2-5 and V is TRBV29-1; 8 positions agree with TRBD2. Germline V CDR1 and CDR2: SQVTM, ANQGSEA. The length of the CDR3 is 12 residues. V lost 6 bases to trimming and J lost 9 bases; unmatched junction nucleotides: 9. The CDR3 region is CSVPLGGGPQYF. The DNA for the CDR3 is TGCAGCGTACCACTAGGCGGGGGGCCCCAGTACTTC.

The genes are TRBV28 and TRBJ2-1, with 11 bases matching TRBD2. CDR3 length: 15 residues. With 5 bases clipped from V and 9 bases from J, the junction kept 9 bases outside the gene matches. Germline CDR1 and CDR2: MDHEN and SYDVKM. The CDR3 reads CASSPDSGRAGEQFF. Written as DNA, the CDR3 is TGTGCCAGCAGTCCGGATAGCGGGAGGGCCGGTGAGCAGTTCTTC.

The genes are TRBV7-9 and TRBJ2-7, with 8 nucleotides matching TRBD2. The length of the CDR3 is 15 residues. Per germline, CDR1 SEHNR and CDR2 FQNEAQ (reference sequence). V was clipped by 0 bases and J by 7 bases; unmatched bases: 8. CDR3 residues: CASSLARAGVYEQYF. The CDR3 DNA sequence: TGTGCCAGCAGCTTAGCGAGAGCGGGAGTTTATGAGCAGTACTTC.

Only a few counts were recorded for this clone. The CDR3 sequence is CASSARIESREQYF. In DNA, the CDR3 is TGTGCCAGCAGTGCCCGAATTGAGTCTAGAGAGCAGTACTTC. This chain joins TRBV25-1 and TRBJ2-7; D remains unclear. The germline gives CDR1 MGHDK, CDR2 SYGVNS. The CDR3 has 14 amino acids. The V end was cut by 4 bases, the J end by 7 bases, with 17 bases between.

This clone was seen a handful of times. V is TRBV20-1 and J is TRBJ2-3, with 7 bases lining up with TRBD2. CDR3 length equals 17 residues. Germline lookup yields CDR1 DFQATT and CDR2 SNEGSKA (reference sequence). Unmatched junction bases numbered 14, after V lost 3 bases and J lost 2 bases. The CDR3 here is CSASSVAGEGPTDTQYF. CDR3 sequence (DNA): TGCAGTGCTAGTTCCGTTGCGGGAGAAGGGCCCACAGATACGCAGTATTTT.

The rearrangement uses TRBV5-1 and TRBJ2-3; 9 bases agree with TRBD1. Germline V gene data show CDR1 as SGHRS and CDR2 as YFSETQ. CDR3 length equals 16 residues. Trimming removed 4 bases from V and 2 bases from J; junction bases left unmatched: 8. In nucleotides, the CDR3 is TGCGCCAGCAGCCCCTGGGGACAGGGAAACACAGATACGCAGTATTTT. Residues: CASSPWGQGNTDTQYF.

V usage is TRBV5-5 and J usage is TRBJ2-3, with TRBD2 matching 8 bases. The CDR3 runs 15 residues. Looked up from germline, CDR1 is SGHKS and CDR2 is YYEKEE (reference sequence). With V trimmed by 2 bases and J by 4 bases, 6 bases remained unmatched. The CDR3 DNA reads TGTGCCAGCAGCTTTTCTGAGCGGGAGCCAGATACGCAGTATTTT. Residues: CASSFSEREPDTQYF.

The V and J genes are TRBV5-1 and TRBJ2-7, with a tentative D call TRBD1 (7 bases). The germline gives CDR1 SGHRS, CDR2 YFSETQ. Trimming cost V 4 bases and J 4 bases, with 15 bases left between them. The CDR3 spans 14 residues. Written as DNA, the CDR3 is TGCGCCAGCAGCGGAGGGACAGAGATGTACGAGCAGTACTTC. This gives the protein CASSGGTEMYEQYF.

V is TRBV11-2 and J is TRBJ2-5, with 9 bases fitting TRBD2. Trimming took 4 bases from V and 3 from J; bases not matched to a gene: 6. This CDR3 region has 15 residues. Germline values: CDR1 SGHAT, CDR2 FQNNGV. CDR3 in DNA: TGTGCCAGCAGCTCCTTAGGACTAGCGAAAGAGACCCAGTACTTC. It specifies CASSSLGLAKETQYF.